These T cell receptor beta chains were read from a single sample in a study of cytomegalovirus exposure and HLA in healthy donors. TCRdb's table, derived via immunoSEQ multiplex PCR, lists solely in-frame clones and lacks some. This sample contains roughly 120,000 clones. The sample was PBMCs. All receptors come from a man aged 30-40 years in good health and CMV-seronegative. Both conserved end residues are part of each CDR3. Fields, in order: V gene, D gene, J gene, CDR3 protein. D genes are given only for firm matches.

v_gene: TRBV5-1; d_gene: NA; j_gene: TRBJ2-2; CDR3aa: CASSPSSSSGGDTGELFF
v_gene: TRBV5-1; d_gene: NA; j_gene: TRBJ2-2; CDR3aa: CASSPLGASNTGELFF
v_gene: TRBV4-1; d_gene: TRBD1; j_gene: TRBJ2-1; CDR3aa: CASSQKTGQAYNEQFF
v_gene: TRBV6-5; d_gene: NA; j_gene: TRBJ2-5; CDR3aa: CASSYSIGEQETQYF
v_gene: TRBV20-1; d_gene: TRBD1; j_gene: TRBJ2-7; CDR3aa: CSADRNEQYF
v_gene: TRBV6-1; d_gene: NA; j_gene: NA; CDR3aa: CASSELGDYEQYF
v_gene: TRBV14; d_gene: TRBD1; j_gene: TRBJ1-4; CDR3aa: CASSQRIGQGGEKLFF
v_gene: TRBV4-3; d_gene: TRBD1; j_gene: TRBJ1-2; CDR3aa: CASSPNPTGVNGYTF
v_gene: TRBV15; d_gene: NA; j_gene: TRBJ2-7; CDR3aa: CATSREWGLSYEQYF
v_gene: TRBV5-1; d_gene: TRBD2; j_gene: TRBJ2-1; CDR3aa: CASSPATSGAYYNEQFF
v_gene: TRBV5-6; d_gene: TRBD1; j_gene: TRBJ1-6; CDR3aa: CASSRRQGSSYNSPLHF
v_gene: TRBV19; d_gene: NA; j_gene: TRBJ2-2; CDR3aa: CASTSDREDGELFF
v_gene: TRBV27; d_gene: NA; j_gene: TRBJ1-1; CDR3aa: CASSSTENTEAFF
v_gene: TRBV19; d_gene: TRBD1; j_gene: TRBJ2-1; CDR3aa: CASSIDQLDRGRRNEQFF
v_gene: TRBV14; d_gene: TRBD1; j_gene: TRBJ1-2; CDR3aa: CASSQTGQVNYGYTF
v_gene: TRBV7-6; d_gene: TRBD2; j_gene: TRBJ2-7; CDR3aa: CASSSTLAGGSYEQYF
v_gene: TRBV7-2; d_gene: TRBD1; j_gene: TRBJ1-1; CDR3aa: CASSRGEGATEAFF
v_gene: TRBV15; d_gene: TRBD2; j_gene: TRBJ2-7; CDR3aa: CATSRYSGPTYEQYF
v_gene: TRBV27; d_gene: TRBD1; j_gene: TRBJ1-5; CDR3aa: CASSPGQGWQPQHF
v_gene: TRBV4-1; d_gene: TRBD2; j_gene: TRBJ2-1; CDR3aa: CASSQEVSGGLHGQFF
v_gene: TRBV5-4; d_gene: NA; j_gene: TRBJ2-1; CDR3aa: CASSLRTDEQFF
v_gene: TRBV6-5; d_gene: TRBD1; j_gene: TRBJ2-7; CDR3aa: CASSYMRTGGWYEQYF
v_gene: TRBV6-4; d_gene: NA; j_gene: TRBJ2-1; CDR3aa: CASSDTVRNNEQFF
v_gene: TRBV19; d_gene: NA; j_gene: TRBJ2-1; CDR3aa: CASKITVSYNEQFF
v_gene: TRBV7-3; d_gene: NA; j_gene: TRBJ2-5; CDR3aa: CASSLQGTKLETQYF
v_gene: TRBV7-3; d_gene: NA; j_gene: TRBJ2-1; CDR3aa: CASSWRGLGEQFF
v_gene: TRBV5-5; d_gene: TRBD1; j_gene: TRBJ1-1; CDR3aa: CASREQGGFDTEAFF
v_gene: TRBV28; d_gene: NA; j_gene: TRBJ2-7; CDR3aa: CASSLGLGSYEQYF
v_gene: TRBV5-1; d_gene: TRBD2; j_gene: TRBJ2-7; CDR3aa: CASSLGGTTPSYEQYF
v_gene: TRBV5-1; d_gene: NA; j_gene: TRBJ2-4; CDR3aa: CASSLVDSSTVDIQYF
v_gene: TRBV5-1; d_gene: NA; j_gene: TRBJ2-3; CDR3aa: CASSLSPGVDTQYF
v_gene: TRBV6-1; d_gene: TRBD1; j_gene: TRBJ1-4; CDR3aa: CASSEADRAFGKLFF
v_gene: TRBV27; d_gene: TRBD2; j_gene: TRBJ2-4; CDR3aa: CASSLSGGFGGPTNIQYF
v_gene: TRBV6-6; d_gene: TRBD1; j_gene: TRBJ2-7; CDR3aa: CASRGEGQGLWAGQYF
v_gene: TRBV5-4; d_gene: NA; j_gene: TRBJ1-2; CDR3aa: CASSPGDYGYTF
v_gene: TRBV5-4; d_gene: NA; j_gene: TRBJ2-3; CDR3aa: CASSLAGTPSTDTQYF
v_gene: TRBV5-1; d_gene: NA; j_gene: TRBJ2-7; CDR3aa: CASSLATGHEQYF
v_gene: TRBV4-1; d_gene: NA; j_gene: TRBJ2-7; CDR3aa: CASSQEDQGDYEQYF
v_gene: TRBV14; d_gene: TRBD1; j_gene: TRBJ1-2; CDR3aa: CASSHLPGQGNYGYTF
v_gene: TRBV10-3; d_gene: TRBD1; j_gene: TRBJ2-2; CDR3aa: CAIKTPGQGAVTGELFF
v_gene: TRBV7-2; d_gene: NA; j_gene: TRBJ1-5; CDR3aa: CASSLAPWGDSNQPQHF
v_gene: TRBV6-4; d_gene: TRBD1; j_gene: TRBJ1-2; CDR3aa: CASRPGTALLGYTF
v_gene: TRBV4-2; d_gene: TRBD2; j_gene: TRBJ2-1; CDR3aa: CASSSRTSRSYNEQFF
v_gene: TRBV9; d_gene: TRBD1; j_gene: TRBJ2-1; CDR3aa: CASSVGIWDRYNEQFF
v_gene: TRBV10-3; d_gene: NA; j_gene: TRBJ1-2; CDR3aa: CAISEVELYGYTF
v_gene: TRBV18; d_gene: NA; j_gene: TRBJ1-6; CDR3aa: CASSPREDGGSPLHF
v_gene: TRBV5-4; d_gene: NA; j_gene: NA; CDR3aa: CASRTTQGEQYF
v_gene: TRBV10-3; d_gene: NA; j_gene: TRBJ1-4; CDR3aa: CAISRQLNEKLFF